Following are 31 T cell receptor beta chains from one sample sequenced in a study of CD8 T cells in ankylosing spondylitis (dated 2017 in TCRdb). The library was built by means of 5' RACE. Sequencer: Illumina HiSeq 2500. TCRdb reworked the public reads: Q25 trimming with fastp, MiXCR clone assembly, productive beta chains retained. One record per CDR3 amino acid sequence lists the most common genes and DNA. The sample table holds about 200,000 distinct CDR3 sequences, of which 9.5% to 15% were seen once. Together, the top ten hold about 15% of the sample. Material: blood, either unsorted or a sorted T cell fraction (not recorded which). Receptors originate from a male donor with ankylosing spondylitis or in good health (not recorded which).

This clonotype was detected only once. The CDR3 DNA is TGCGCCAGCAGCTTGCGACCCAACACCGGGGAGCTGTTTTTT. Its protein product is CASSLRPNTGELFF. The chain carries TRBV5-1 and TRBJ2-2; D gene ambiguous. This CDR3 has 14 residues. V was cut by 1 base and J by 2 bases, with 6 bases left in between. Per germline, CDR1 SGHRS and CDR2 YFSETQ.

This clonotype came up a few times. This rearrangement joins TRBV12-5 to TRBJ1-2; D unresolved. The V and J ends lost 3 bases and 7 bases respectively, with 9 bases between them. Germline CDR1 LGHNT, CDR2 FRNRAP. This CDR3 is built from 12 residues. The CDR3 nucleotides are TGTGCTAGTGGTTTTTGGACGTCTGGCTACACCTTC. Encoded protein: CASGFWTSGYTF.

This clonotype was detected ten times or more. This CDR3 reads CASSQEWTGDLQETQYF. The CDR3 coding sequence is TGTGCCAGCAGCCAAGAATGGACGGGAGACCTCCAAGAGACCCAGTACTTC. The genes are TRBV4-2 and TRBJ2-5, with D possibly matching TRBD2 (6 bases). The CDR3 contains 17 residues. Trimming removed 0 bases from V and 1 base from J, with 15 bases in between. CDR1 is LGHNA, CDR2 YNFKEQ, per germline.

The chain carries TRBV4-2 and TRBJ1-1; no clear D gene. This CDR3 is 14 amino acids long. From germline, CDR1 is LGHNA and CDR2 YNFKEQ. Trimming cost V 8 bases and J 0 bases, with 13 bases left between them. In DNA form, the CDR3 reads TGTGCCAGCTCCGAGGCATCCTTGAACACTGAAGCTTTCTTT. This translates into CASSEASLNTEAFF.

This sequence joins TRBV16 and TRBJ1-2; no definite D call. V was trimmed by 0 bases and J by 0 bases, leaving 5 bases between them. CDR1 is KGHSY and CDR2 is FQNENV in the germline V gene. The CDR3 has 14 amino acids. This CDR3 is CASSQSPANYGYTF. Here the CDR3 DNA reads TGTGCCAGCAGCCAATCTCCGGCTAACTATGGCTACACCTTC.

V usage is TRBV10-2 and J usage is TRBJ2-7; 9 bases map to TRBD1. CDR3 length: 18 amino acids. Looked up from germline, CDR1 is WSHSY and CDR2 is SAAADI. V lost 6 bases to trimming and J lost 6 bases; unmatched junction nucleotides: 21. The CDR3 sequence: CASSTGTGSLTWAGEQYF. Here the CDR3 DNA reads TGCGCCAGCAGCACCGGGACAGGGTCGCTGACCTGGGCGGGCGAGCAGTACTTC.

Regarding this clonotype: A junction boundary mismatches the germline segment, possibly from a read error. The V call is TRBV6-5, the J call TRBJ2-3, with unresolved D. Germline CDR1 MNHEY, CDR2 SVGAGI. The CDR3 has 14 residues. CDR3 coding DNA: TGTGCCAGCAGTGACTCGGCCAACACAGATACGCAGTATTTT. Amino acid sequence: CASSDSANTDTQYF.

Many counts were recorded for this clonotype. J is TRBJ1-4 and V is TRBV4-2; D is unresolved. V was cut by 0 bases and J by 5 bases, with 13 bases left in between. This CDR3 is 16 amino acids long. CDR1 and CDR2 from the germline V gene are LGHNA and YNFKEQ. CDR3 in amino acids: CASSQDREGWNEKLFF. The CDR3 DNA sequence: TGTGCCAGCAGCCAAGATCGTGAAGGGTGGAATGAAAAACTGTTTTTT.

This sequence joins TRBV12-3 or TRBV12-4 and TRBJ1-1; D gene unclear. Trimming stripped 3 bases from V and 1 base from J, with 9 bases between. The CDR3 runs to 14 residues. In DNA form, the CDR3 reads TGTGCCAGCAGTTTTTGGATGGCGAACACTGAAGCTTTCTTT. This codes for CASSFWMANTEAFF.

CDR3 protein: CASSQGVGGRETQYF. CDR3 bases: TGTGCCAGCAGCCAAGGTGTGGGGGGGCGAGAGACCCAGTACTTC. The V gene is TRBV3-1, the J gene TRBJ2-5; D is possibly TRBD2 (7 bases). This CDR3 comprises 15 residues. Germline CDR1 reads LGHDT; CDR2 reads YNNKEL (reference sequence). The V gene lost 1 base and the J gene lost 4 bases, with 13 bases spanning the gap.

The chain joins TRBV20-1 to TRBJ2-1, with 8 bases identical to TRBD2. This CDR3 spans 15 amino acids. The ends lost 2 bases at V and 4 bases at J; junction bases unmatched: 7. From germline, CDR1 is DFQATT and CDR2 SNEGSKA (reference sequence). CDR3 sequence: CSARSGTREYNEQFF. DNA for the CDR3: TGCAGTGCTAGATCCGGGACTAGGGAGTACAATGAGCAGTTCTTC.

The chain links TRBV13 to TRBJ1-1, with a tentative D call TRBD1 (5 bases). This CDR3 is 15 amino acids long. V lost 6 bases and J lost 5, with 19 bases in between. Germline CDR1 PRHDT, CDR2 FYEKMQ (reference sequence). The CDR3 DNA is TGTGCCAGCAGGCTTTGGATGGGGGAGCAAACTGAAGCTTTCTTT. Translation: CASRLWMGEQTEAFF.

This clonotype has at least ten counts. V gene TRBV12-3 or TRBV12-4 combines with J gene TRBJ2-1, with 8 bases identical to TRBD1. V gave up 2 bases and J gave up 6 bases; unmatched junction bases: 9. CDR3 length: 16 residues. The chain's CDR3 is CASSLPGQGQGNEQFF. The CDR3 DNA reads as TGTGCCAGCAGTTTACCCGGACAGGGTCAGGGCAATGAGCAGTTCTTC.

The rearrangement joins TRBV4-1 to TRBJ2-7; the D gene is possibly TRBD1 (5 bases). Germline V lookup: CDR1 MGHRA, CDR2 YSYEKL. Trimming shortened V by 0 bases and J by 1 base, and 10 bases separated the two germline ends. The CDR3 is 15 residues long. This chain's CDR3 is CASSQDQGNSYEQYF. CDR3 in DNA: TGCGCCAGCAGCCAAGATCAGGGTAATTCCTACGAGCAGTACTTC.

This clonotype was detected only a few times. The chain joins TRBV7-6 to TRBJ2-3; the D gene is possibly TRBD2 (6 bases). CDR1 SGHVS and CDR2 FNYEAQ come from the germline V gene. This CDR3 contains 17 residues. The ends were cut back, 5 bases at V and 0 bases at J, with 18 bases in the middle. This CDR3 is CASSPLSGRGSTDTQYF. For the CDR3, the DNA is TGTGCCAGCAGCCCACTGTCCGGACGGGGGAGCACAGATACGCAGTATTTT.

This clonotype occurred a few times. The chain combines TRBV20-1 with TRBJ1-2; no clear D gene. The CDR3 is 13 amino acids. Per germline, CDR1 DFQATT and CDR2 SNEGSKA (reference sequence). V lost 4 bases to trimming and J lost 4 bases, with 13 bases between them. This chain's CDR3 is CSATSLRAYGYTF. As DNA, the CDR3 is TGCAGTGCTACGTCCCTTCGTGCCTATGGCTACACCTTC.

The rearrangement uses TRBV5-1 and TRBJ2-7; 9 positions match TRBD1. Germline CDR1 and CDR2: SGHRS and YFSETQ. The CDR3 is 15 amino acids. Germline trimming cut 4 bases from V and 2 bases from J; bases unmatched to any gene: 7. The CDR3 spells CASSPKDRGTYEQYF. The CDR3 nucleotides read TGCGCCAGCAGCCCCAAGGACAGGGGTACCTACGAGCAGTACTTC.

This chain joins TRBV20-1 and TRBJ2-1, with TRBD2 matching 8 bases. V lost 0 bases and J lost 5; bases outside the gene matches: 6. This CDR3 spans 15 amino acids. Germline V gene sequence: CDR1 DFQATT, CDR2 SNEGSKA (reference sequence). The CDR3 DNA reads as TGCAGTGCTAGAGATATCGCGGGGGGCCACAATGAGCAGTTCTTC. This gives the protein CSARDIAGGHNEQFF.

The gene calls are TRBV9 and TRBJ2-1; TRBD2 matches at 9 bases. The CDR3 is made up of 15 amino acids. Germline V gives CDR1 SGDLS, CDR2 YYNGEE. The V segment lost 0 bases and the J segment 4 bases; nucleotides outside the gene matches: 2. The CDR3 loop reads CASSVERGAYNEQFF. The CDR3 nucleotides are TGTGCCAGCAGCGTAGAGCGGGGGGCATACAATGAGCAGTTCTTC.

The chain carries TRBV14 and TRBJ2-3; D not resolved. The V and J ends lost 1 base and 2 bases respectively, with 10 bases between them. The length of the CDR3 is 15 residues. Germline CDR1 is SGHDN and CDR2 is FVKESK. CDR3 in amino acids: CASSQVIRPTDTQYF. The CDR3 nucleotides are TGTGCCAGCAGCCAAGTTATTCGCCCCACAGATACGCAGTATTTT. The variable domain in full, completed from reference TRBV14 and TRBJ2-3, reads EAGVTQFPSHSVIEKGQTVTLRCDPISGHDNLYWYRRVMGKEIKFLLHFVKESKQDESGMPNNRFLAERTGGTYSTLKVQPAELEDSGVYFCASSQVIRPTDTQYFGPGTRLTVL.

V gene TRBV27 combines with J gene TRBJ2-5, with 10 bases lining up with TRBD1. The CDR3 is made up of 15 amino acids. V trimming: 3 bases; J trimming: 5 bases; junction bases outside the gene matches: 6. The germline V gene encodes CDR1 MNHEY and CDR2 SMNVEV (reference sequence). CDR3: CASSFDRGLRETQYF. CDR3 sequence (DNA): TGTGCCAGCAGTTTTGACAGGGGGCTAAGGGAGACCCAGTACTTC.

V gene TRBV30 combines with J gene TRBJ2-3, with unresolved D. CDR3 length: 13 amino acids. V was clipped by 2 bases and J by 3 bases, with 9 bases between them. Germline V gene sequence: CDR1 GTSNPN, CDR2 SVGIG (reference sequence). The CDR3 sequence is CAWSPRATDTQYF. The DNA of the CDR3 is TGTGCCTGGAGTCCAAGGGCAACAGATACGCAGTATTTT.

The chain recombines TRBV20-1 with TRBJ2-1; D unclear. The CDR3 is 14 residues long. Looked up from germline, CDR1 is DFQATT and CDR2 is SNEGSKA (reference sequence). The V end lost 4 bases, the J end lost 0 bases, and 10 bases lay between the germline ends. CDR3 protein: CSAMRLSSYNEQFF. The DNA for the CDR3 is TGCAGTGCTATGCGGCTCAGCTCCTACAATGAGCAGTTCTTC.

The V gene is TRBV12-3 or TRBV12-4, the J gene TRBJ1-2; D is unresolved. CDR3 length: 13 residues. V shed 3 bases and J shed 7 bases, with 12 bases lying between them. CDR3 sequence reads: CASSFAGLGGYTF. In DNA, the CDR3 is TGTGCCAGCAGTTTCGCGGGGTTGGGTGGCTACACCTTC.

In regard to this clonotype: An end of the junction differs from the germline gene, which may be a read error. The CDR3 coding sequence is TGTGCCGGCAGCCTTCTGACTAGCGGGGGGGCCCAAGATACGCAGTATTTT. This sequence encodes CAGSLLTSGGAQDTQYF. The chain carries TRBV3-1 and TRBJ2-3; 14 bases match TRBD2. Germline values: CDR1 LGHDT, CDR2 YNNKEL (reference sequence). The CDR3 spans 17 residues.

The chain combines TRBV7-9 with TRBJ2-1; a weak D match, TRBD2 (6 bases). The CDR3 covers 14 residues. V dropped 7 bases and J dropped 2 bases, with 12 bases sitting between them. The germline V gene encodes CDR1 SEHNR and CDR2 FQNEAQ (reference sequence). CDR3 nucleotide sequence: TGTGCCAGCACCGTTGGAGGGCCCTACAATGAGCAGTTCTTC. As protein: CASTVGGPYNEQFF.

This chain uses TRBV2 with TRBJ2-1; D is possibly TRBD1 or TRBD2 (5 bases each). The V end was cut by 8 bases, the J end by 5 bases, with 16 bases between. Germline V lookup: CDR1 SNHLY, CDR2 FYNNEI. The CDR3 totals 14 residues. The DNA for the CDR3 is TGTGCCAGCGCCTATGTTGGGGGTAACAATGAGCAGTTCTTC. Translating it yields CASAYVGGNNEQFF.

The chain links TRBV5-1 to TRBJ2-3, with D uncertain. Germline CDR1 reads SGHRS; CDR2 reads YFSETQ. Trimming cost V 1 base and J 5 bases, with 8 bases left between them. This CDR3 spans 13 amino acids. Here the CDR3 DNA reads TGCGCCAGCAGCTTGTGGATGGGAGATACGCAGTATTTT. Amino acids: CASSLWMGDTQYF.

The CDR3: CASSLKQGWTEAFF. CDR3 DNA sequence: TGCGCCAGCAGCCTAAAACAGGGGTGGACTGAAGCTTTCTTT. The J gene is TRBJ1-1, the V gene TRBV5-1; 7 nucleotides agree with TRBD1. The length of the CDR3 is 14 residues. The V gene's germline CDR1 is SGHRS and CDR2 YFSETQ. The ends lost 4 bases at V and 5 bases at J; junction bases unmatched: 8.

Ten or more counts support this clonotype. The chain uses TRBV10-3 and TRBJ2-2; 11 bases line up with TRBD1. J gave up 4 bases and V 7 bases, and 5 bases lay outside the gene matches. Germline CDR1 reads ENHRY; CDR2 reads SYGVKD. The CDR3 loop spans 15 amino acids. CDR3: CAITRTGGRTGELFF. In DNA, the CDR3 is TGTGCCATCACCCGGACAGGGGGCCGCACCGGGGAGCTGTTTTTT.

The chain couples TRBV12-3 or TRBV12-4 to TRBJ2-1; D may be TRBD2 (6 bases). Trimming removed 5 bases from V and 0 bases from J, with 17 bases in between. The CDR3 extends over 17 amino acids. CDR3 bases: TGTGCCAGCAGTGGAGTAGCGGAAATCAGCTCCTACAATGAGCAGTTCTTC. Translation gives CASSGVAEISSYNEQFF.